This paragraph reports one TCR beta chain. This clonotype was seen more than once but under ten times. Its recognized antigen is unknown. No much larger clone is present one base from it, and per-base qualities are unavailable. For repertoire sequencing, TCR beta CDR3 regions were amplified from RNA transcripts. The first round was an RT-PCR using HTBI primers with the Qiagen OneStep RT-PCR kit, and this first round was followed by a second-round multiplex PCR, then size selection and purification. Libraries were sequenced on an Illumina HiSeq2000 using paired-end 100 bp reads. Per the original workflow: SOAPnuke was used to process the reads, throwing out any read that had adapters, had uncalled bases, had a mean Phred below 15, or lacked an exact constant-primer or identifier match. COPE v1.2.5 was used to merge high-quality paired reads. Unique nucleotide sequences were defined as clonotypes and aligned to IMGT TRB V, D and J references using MiTCR v1.1. Analysis was restricted to V-J combinations with a frequency above 0.0001, which covered roughly 99% of repertoires. For each V-J combination, a TCR clonal expansion and chaos score was defined as F50 clonal expansion divided by the chaos observed in the TCRdist matrix. Features were reduced by Welch's t-statistics and random forest to approximately 13 V-J combinations, which fed a naive Bayes classifier. The similarity between thyroid and blood repertoires was quantified using the Morisita-Horn index. Using fastp at Q25 and MiXCR, TCRdb reprocessed the public reads and kept productive beta chains. Every entry covers one CDR3 protein and lists the most common genes and DNA from its rows. TCRdb's processing, not the authors', yielded these V and J calls. In this sample the table shows some 150,000 distinct CDR3 sequences, about two fifths of which occur a single time. The ten largest clonotypes hold about 9.5% of the sample.

Patients with ophthalmopathy had moderately to severely active disease, with a Clinical Activity Score of 3 or more, a NOSPECS grade of 4 or more, and a disease duration of less than 3 months. Patients were excluded if they had other autoimmune diseases, uncontrolled infections, pregnancy or lactation. Clinical symptoms, serum thyroxine, TRAb, thyroid ultrasound and orbital computed tomography formed the basis of the diagnosis. PBMCs were isolated from roughly 10 ml of fresh peripheral blood by Ficoll-Paque density gradient centrifugation. Total RNA was extracted with Trizol reagent and quality-checked on an Agilent 2100 Bioanalyzer. CDR1 and CDR2 (SGHTA, FQGNSA) derive from the germline V gene. V ends up 6 bases short and J 5 bases short, with an unmatched junction base count of 4. The cysteine opens and the phenylalanine closes a CDR3 of 13 amino acids. Only the CDR3 DNA stays, 39 bases, in frame from base 1.

These data originate in a study of Graves' ophthalmopathy and Graves' hyperthyroidism listed by TCRdb under 2018. As for the study more broadly: Peripheral blood samples were taken at the time of initial diagnosis, before any treatment was given. The study used signatures of the TCR beta repertoire to tell Graves' ophthalmopathy apart from Graves' hyperthyroidism and to predict which patients would progress to ophthalmopathy. In total, approximately 130 blood samples were TCR-sequenced: approximately 42 ophthalmopathy, about 75 hyperthyroidism and about 17 hyperthyroidism-to-ophthalmopathy patients. A discovery set of 100 or so patients (43 ophthalmopathy, 60 or so stable hyperthyroidism) was enrolled to explore V-J signatures distinguishing ophthalmopathy from hyperthyroidism. For independent validation, a separate cohort was made up of 18 hyperthyroidism patients plus 17 patients who later progressed from hyperthyroidism to ophthalmopathy. In about six hyperthyroidism patients, the T-cell repertoires found in thyroid tissue were compared with those found in blood. Following sampling, methimazole starting at 30 mg daily was administered to hyperthyroidism patients, and high-dose intravenous methylprednisolone was administered to ophthalmopathy patients. The 75 to 100 discovery patients were divided at random into training and test sets in a 7:3 ratio.

Results and caveats for the whole study, not just this receptor: In cross-validation, the 13-signature model distinguished ophthalmopathy from stable hyperthyroidism with about 89% sensitivity and around 81% specificity, while in the test set the corresponding values were roughly 80% and 75%. Sample size was not statistically predetermined, and group allocation was not concealed from the investigators. In validation, the model predicted ophthalmopathy progression with about 71% sensitivity and 72.22% specificity; approximately 12 predicted patients were CT-confirmed with GO in a median of approximately 6.2 months. Among expanded thyroid clonotypes with frequency above 0.001, most also showed up in blood, which suggests that blood repertoires may reflect the thyroid immune response.

Sequenced: peripheral blood. This clonotype originated in a man aged 25 to 40 with Graves' ophthalmopathy. Donor details come from another sample of the same person, matched by shared clones. Here the chain combines TRBV7-2 and TRBJ2-5; the junction holds 9 bases that match TRBD2. For the CDR3, the sequence is CASRLAGLETQYF. The DNA reads TGTGCCAGCAGGCTAGCGGGACTTGAGACCCAGTACTTC.